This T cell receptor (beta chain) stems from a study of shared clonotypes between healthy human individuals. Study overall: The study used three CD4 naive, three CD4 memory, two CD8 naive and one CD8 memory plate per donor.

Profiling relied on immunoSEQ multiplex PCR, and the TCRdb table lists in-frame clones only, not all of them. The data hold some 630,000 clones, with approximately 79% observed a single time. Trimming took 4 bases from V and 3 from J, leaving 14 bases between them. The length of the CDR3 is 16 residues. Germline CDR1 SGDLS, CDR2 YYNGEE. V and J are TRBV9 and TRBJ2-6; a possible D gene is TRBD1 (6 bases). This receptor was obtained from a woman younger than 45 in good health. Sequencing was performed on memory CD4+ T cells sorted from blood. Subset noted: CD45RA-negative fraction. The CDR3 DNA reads TGTGCCAGCAGCAAGGGACACCAGGGTGGGGCCAACGTCCTGACTTTC. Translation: CASSKGHQGGANVLTF.